Listed here are 26 T cell receptor beta chains from one sample, sequenced in a study of shared clonotypes between healthy human individuals. Profiling relied on immunoSEQ multiplex PCR, and the TCRdb table lists in-frame clones only, not all of them. The sample records more than 2,000,000 clones, about 92% being singletons. Input material: naive CD4+ T cells from PBMCs. Described subset: CD45RA+ positively selected. These receptors all stem from a young man in good health. Some clones in this sample may be carry-over from other donors' samples.

V is TRBV19 and J is TRBJ1-5; possibly TRBD1 for D (5 bases). This CDR3 spans 17 amino acids. Between the trimmed V and J ends, which lost 5 bases and 0 bases, there was a span of 17 bases. CDR1 and CDR2 (germline): LNHDA, SQIVND (reference sequence). The CDR3 here is CASSLTGAVYSNQPQHF. The DNA for the CDR3 is TGTGCCAGTAGTCTTACCGGGGCAGTCTATAGCAATCAGCCCCAGCATTTT.

This clone was counted once. The rearrangement links TRBV5-5 to TRBJ2-7, with 8 bases identical to TRBD2. With 4 bases clipped from V and 4 bases from J, the junction kept 13 bases outside the gene matches. This CDR3 has 16 residues. CDR1 and CDR2 (germline): SGHKS, YYEKEE (reference sequence). CDR3 sequence (DNA): TGTGCCAGCAGCCGAGGGGTAGGCGGGAGGCTGTACGAGCAGTACTTC. Amino acids: CASSRGVGGRLYEQYF.

The V call is TRBV5-4, the J call TRBJ2-4, with D tentatively TRBD1 (5 bases). Trimming left V 3 bases short and J 0 bases short, with 7 bases between. Germline CDR1 and CDR2: SGHNT and YYREEE (reference sequence). The CDR3 has 14 amino acids. As DNA, the CDR3 is TGTGCCAGCAGCTCCAGGGTAGCCAAAAACATTCAGTACTTC. Translation gives CASSSRVAKNIQYF.

This chain uses TRBV18 with TRBJ2-4; 10 bases are shared with TRBD2. Germline CDR1 is KGHSH and CDR2 is LQKENI. V trimming: 2 bases; J trimming: 13 bases; junction bases outside the gene matches: 11. The CDR3 contains 15 residues. DNA of the CDR3: TGTGCCAGCTCACCAGTCGCAGCGGGAGGGCCTTCGCAGTACTTC. This sequence encodes CASSPVAAGGPSQYF.

V usage is TRBV7-9 and J usage is TRBJ2-7, with D possibly TRBD2 on 6 matching bases. V was cut by 5 bases and J by 6 bases, with 23 bases left in between. This CDR3 contains 16 residues. Germline V CDR1 and CDR2: SEHNR, FQNEAQ (reference sequence). CDR3 sequence (DNA): TGTGCCAGCAGCCGCATACGGGGGACGTCCGGGGGCGAGCAGTACTTC. It encodes CASSRIRGTSGGEQYF.

DNA of the CDR3: TGTGCCAGCAGCCCCCAATTGGCTAGCGGGGCCCAGAATGAGCAGTTCTTC. Protein: CASSPQLASGAQNEQFF. The genes are TRBV4-2 and TRBJ2-1; 9 bases agree with TRBD2. The CDR3 contains 17 residues. The V gene's germline CDR1 is LGHNA and CDR2 YNFKEQ. The trim removed 4 bases at V and 7 bases at J, leaving 14 bases unmatched.

The chain is built from TRBV18 and TRBJ2-7; either TRBD1 or TRBD2 may supply D (5 bases each). The CDR3 runs 15 residues. The V gene's germline CDR1 is KGHSH and CDR2 LQKENI. Trimming cost V 3 bases and J 0 bases, with 12 bases left between them. Written as DNA, the CDR3 is TGTGCCAGCTCACCGGGGGTTCCAAGCTCCTACGAGCAGTACTTC. Protein product: CASSPGVPSSYEQYF. Combining the CDR3 with reference TRBV18 and TRBJ2-7 gives the whole variable domain NAGVMQNPRHLVRRRGQEARLRCSPMKGHSHVYWYRQLPEEGLKFMVYLQKENIIDESGMPKERFSAEFPKEGPSILRIQQVVRGDSAAYFCASSPGVPSSYEQYFGPGTRLTVT.

J is TRBJ2-7 and V is TRBV5-1, with 10 bases aligning to TRBD1. Trimming removed 0 bases from V and 5 bases from J; junction bases left unmatched: 5. The CDR3 extends over 15 amino acids. Per the germline V gene, CDR1 is SGHRS and CDR2 is YFSETQ. The CDR3 here is CASSLVGQGSHEQYF. CDR3 DNA: TGCGCCAGCAGCTTGGTGGGACAGGGGTCCCACGAGCAGTACTTC. Using reference TRBV5-1 and TRBJ2-7 for the parts outside the CDR3, the full variable domain is KAGVTQTPRYLIKTRGQQVTLSCSPISGHRSVSWYQQTPGQGLQFLFEYFSETQRNKGNFPGRFSGRQFSNSRSEMNVSTLELGDSALYLCASSLVGQGSHEQYFGPGTRLTVT.

Points on this clone: The sample contains more than one DNA sequence encoding this CDR3. This rearrangement joins TRBV5-1 to TRBJ2-5; D remains ambiguous. Germline lookup yields CDR1 SGHRS and CDR2 YFSETQ. The CDR3 covers 13 residues. The V gene lost 5 bases and the J gene lost 2 bases, with 10 bases spanning the gap. The CDR3 nucleotides read TGCGCCAGCAGACTGGGATCTCAAGAGACCCAGTACTTC. Residues: CASRLGSQETQYF.

The rearrangement links TRBV5-1 to TRBJ2-5; D not resolved. Germline values: CDR1 SGHRS, CDR2 YFSETQ. Trimming pared 0 bases from V and 5 bases from J, leaving 14 bases between. This CDR3 region has 15 residues. The CDR3 protein is CASSLVSSRAETQYF. The CDR3 nucleotides are TGCGCCAGCAGCTTGGTGTCGTCCAGAGCGGAGACCCAGTACTTC.

This clone is a singleton in its sample. The V call is TRBV5-1, the J call TRBJ1-1; 10 bases are a match to TRBD1. The CDR3 is made up of 18 amino acids. Per the germline V gene, CDR1 is SGHRS and CDR2 is YFSETQ. V was clipped by 2 bases and J by 0 bases; unmatched bases: 10. As DNA, the CDR3 is TGCGCCAGCAGCTTCCCTACCGGGACAGGGGAACTGAACACTGAAGCTTTCTTT. Translated: CASSFPTGTGELNTEAFF.

The chain links TRBV7-3 to TRBJ2-1, with 8 bases matching TRBD2. The CDR3 spans 15 residues. The V gene's germline CDR1 is SGHTA and CDR2 FQGTGA. The J segment lost 5 bases and the V segment lost 1 base, leaving 4 bases of the junction unmatched. The chain's CDR3 is CASSLISGTNNEQFF. The CDR3 DNA reads as TGTGCCAGCAGCTTAATTAGCGGGACCAACAATGAGCAGTTCTTC.

In this sample, this clone turned up once. V and J are TRBV5-1 and TRBJ2-2, with 11 bases matching TRBD2. The CDR3 totals 13 residues. Germline V gene sequence: CDR1 SGHRS, CDR2 YFSETQ. The chain's CDR3 is CGRLAGNTGELFF. CDR3 bases: TGCGGCCGACTAGCGGGAAACACCGGGGAGCTGTTTTTT.

V gene TRBV18 combines with J gene TRBJ2-2, with D perhaps matching TRBD1 (5 bases). Trimming removed 6 bases at V and 0 bases at J, with 14 bases between. The V gene's germline CDR1 is KGHSH and CDR2 LQKENI. CDR3 length equals 16 residues. Here the CDR3 DNA reads TGTGCCAGCTCGGGTACAGGAGTAGCGAACACCGGGGAGCTGTTTTTT. Its protein product is CASSGTGVANTGELFF.

This clone has a single count. V usage is TRBV29-1 and J usage is TRBJ2-5; possibly TRBD2 for D (6 bases). Germline V gene data show CDR1 as SQVTM and CDR2 as ANQGSEA. Trimming stripped 6 bases from V and 5 bases from J, with 16 bases between. This CDR3 contains 13 residues. CDR3: CSVRPGGGETQYF. CDR3 in DNA: TGCAGCGTCCGACCGGGTGGGGGGGAGACCCAGTACTTC.

The rearrangement joins TRBV5-1 to TRBJ2-7; 10 bases map to TRBD1. Trimming cost V 0 bases and J 1 base; bases outside gene matches: 4. There are 16 residues in the CDR3. Germline assignment: CDR1 SGHRS and CDR2 YFSETQ. The chain's CDR3 is CASSLVGQGESYEQYF. The CDR3 region has the DNA TGCGCCAGCAGCTTGGTCGGACAGGGGGAGTCCTACGAGCAGTACTTC.

The chain links TRBV18 to TRBJ2-4, with D perhaps matching TRBD2 (6 bases). CDR3 length equals 16 residues. Per the germline V gene, CDR1 is KGHSH and CDR2 is LQKENI. Trimming took 3 bases from V and 0 from J, leaving 12 bases between them. The CDR3 protein is CASSPEGLLAKNIQYF. The CDR3 DNA sequence: TGTGCCAGCTCACCGGAGGGCCTTCTAGCCAAAAACATTCAGTACTTC.

This chain connects TRBV6-6 to TRBJ1-5; D is ambiguous. Germline V gene sequence: CDR1 MNHNY, CDR2 SVGAGI (reference sequence). Trimming left V 4 bases short and J 0 bases short, with 4 bases between. CDR3 length: 13 residues. The DNA of the CDR3 is TGTGCCAGCAGTTCGGGTAGCAATCAGCCCCAGCATTTT. As protein: CASSSGSNQPQHF.

As regards this clone: Other DNA sequences within the sample encode an identical CDR3. The chain has TRBV18 and TRBJ1-3, with D maybe TRBD1 (5 bases). Per germline, CDR1 KGHSH and CDR2 LQKENI. V lost 0 bases and J lost 0, with 6 bases in between. There are 15 residues in the CDR3. The chain's CDR3 is CASSPPTDSGNTIYF. DNA for the CDR3: TGTGCCAGCTCACCACCGACAGACTCTGGAAACACCATATATTTT.

The chain links TRBV6-1 to TRBJ1-4; D is possibly TRBD1 (5 bases). Germline V gives CDR1 MNHNS, CDR2 SASEGT. The CDR3 spans 14 residues. The V end lost 11 bases, the J end lost 8 bases, and 21 bases lay between the germline ends. CDR3 sequence: CAGGRVAQLEKLFF. The CDR3 DNA reads TGTGCCGGGGGACGGGTGGCTCAGTTGGAAAAACTGTTTTTT.

This chain links TRBV12-5 with TRBJ2-3; D possibly matches TRBD1 or TRBD2 (5 bases each). Trimming stripped 3 bases from V and 2 bases from J, with 15 bases between. This CDR3 region has 16 residues. Germline-derived CDR1 and CDR2 are LGHNT and FRNRAP. CDR3 in amino acids: CASGFGTGRYTDTQYF. CDR3 sequence (DNA): TGTGCTAGTGGTTTTGGGACGGGACGGTACACAGATACGCAGTATTTT.

As to this clone: The identical CDR3 is also encoded by other nucleotide sequences in the sample. This chain joins TRBV5-4 and TRBJ2-3; 9 nucleotides align to TRBD2. Germline V gene lookup returns CDR1 SGHNT and CDR2 YYREEE (reference sequence). The junction had 7 bases not matched to a gene; V was cut back by 4 bases and J by 4 bases. The CDR3 sequence is 15 residues long. As DNA, the CDR3 is TGTGCCAGCAGCACGACTAGCGGAACATCAGATACGCAGTATTTT. Translated, it gives CASSTTSGTSDTQYF.

CDR3 amino acids: CASDGGRINTEAFF. The CDR3 nucleotides read TGTGCCAGCGATGGTGGCAGAATTAACACTGAAGCTTTCTTT. V usage is TRBV6-1 and J usage is TRBJ1-1; the D is unclear. The CDR3 totals 14 residues. CDR1 and CDR2 from the germline V gene are MNHNS and SASEGT. Trimming shortened V by 8 bases and J by 2 bases, and 15 bases separated the two germline ends.

This CDR3 reads CASSAQPSGQETQYF. CDR3 bases: TGTGCCAGCAGTGCCCAGCCCTCCGGTCAAGAGACCCAGTACTTC. J is TRBJ2-5 and V is TRBV6-1; D is unresolved. The CDR3 runs 15 residues. CDR1 and CDR2 (germline): MNHNS, SASEGT. V was clipped by 4 bases and J by 2 bases, with 14 bases between them.

The genes are TRBV29-1 and TRBJ2-5; 9 nucleotides align to TRBD2. The CDR3 loop spans 12 amino acids. Germline V gene sequence: CDR1 SQVTM, CDR2 ANQGSEA. The V segment lost 7 bases and the J segment 4 bases; nucleotides outside the gene matches: 4. CDR3 DNA: TGCAGCGCCCCAGCGGGAGGAGAGACCCAGTACTTC. It encodes CSAPAGGETQYF.

The genes are TRBV9 and TRBJ2-5; D gene uncertain. Germline CDR1 reads SGDLS; CDR2 reads YYNGEE. V lost 0 bases, J lost 6 bases, and 15 bases lay in between. The CDR3 is 15 amino acids. The CDR3 DNA reads as TGTGCCAGCAGCGTAGAACCCTCTAATGTGAAGACCCAGTACTTC. Translated: CASSVEPSNVKTQYF.